One sample yielded the 7 T cell receptor beta chains listed below, sequenced in a study of cytomegalovirus exposure and HLA in healthy donors. PCR involved 60 Vbeta and 13 Jbeta primers. Measured with immunoSEQ multiplex PCR; TCRdb has only the in-frame clones, and not every one. The repertoire holds some 120,000 clones, with roughly 68% as singletons. Sequencing was carried out using PBMCs. The receptor set was obtained from a young man in good health and CMV-seropositive.

This clone was seen a handful of times. The chain employs TRBV2 and TRBJ2-2; D gene ambiguous. Germline-derived CDR1 and CDR2 are SNHLY and FYNNEI. Between the trimmed V and J ends, which lost 5 bases and 1 base, there was a span of 2 bases. This CDR3 contains 12 residues. The chain's CDR3 is CASSQNTGELFF. CDR3 DNA sequence: TGTGCCAGCAGTCAGAACACCGGGGAGCTGTTTTTT.

This clone was counted a few times. The V and J genes are TRBV5-1 and TRBJ2-3; a weak D match, TRBD1 (5 bases). V was shortened by 0 bases and J by 6 bases, with 11 bases between the two germline ends. The CDR3 contains 14 residues. Germline CDR1 SGHRS, CDR2 YFSETQ. CDR3 in DNA: TGCGCCAGCAGCTTGGACAGGATGGCGGATACGCAGTATTTT. Amino acid sequence: CASSLDRMADTQYF.

The chain employs TRBV6-5 and TRBJ2-7; perhaps TRBD1 as D (5 bases). Trimming removed 0 bases at V and 2 bases at J, with 11 bases between. CDR1 and CDR2 (germline): MNHEY, SVGAGI. This CDR3 region has 15 residues. Here the CDR3 reads CASSYSRDSPYEQYF. Written as DNA, the CDR3 is TGTGCCAGCAGTTACTCGCGCGACAGCCCCTACGAGCAGTACTTC.

This sequence joins TRBV9 and TRBJ2-3, with TRBD1 as a possible D gene (6 bases). Germline V gene data show CDR1 as SGDLS and CDR2 as YYNGEE. Trimming took 0 bases from V and 0 from J, leaving 20 bases between them. The CDR3 extends over 19 amino acids. In nucleotides, the CDR3 is TGTGCCAGCAGCGTAGACGTGGGACAAAACCATCTTAGCACAGATACGCAGTATTTT. Its protein product is CASSVDVGQNHLSTDTQYF. Variable domain in full (rest from reference TRBV9 and TRBJ2-3): DSGVTQTPKHLITATGQRVTLRCSPRSGDLSVYWYQQSLDQGLQFLIQYYNGEERAKGNILERFSAQQFPDLHSELNLSSLELGDSALYFCASSVDVGQNHLSTDTQYFGPGTRLTVL.

Points on this clone: Other DNA sequences in the sample encode the same CDR3. The chain links TRBV27 to TRBJ2-1; a possible D gene is TRBD2 (6 bases). Germline V gene data show CDR1 as MNHEY and CDR2 as SMNVEV (reference sequence). The CDR3 sequence is 16 residues long. V was clipped by 6 bases and J by 9 bases, with 24 bases between them. The CDR3 nucleotides are TGTGCCAGCAGCTTGGCCATTCCGGACTTCGGGGGTGAGCAGTTCTTC. This encodes CASSLAIPDFGGEQFF.

The chain has TRBV27 and TRBJ1-2; 7 bases map to TRBD1. Per germline, CDR1 MNHEY and CDR2 SMNVEV (reference sequence). Trimming cost V 5 bases and J 4 bases; bases outside gene matches: 7. The CDR3 covers 14 residues. Here the CDR3 reads CASSPRQGIYGYTF. The DNA of the CDR3 is TGTGCCAGCAGTCCCCGACAGGGAATCTATGGCTACACCTTC.

This clone was detected once. The DNA for the CDR3 is TGTGCCAGCAGCTTAGCAGGGACAGCTGAAGCTTTCTTT. It yields the protein CASSLAGTAEAFF. J is TRBJ1-1 and V is TRBV7-3; 7 positions match TRBD1. Germline CDR1 and CDR2: SGHTA and FQGTGA. The CDR3 covers 13 residues. Trimming took 2 bases from V and 6 from J; bases not matched to a gene: 3.